This T cell receptor (beta chain) was captured in a study of T cell responses to AZD1222 COVID-19 vaccine. Clones were read by immunoSEQ multiplex PCR, and TCRdb kept only the in-frame ones, dropping some. The table records roughly 170,000 clones, over 75% of them present only once. Details on this clone: Its matching antigen is unknown.

This CDR3 spans 16 amino acids. Losses at the gene ends were 5 bases for V and 5 bases for J; bases not matched to a gene: 10. Germline-derived CDR1 and CDR2 are SGDLS and YYNGEE. General study points: With two AZD1222 doses given, Spike-specific TCR breadth and depth both rose. Clonal diversity was possibly underestimated, and white British individuals and females predominated among donors.

The input for sequencing was peripheral blood, taken on day 0 of AZD1222 vaccination. This clonotype was sampled from an adult in good health. The V and J genes are TRBV9 and TRBJ2-1, with 10 nucleotides matching TRBD2. This CDR3 is CASSPTVAGGNNEQFF. DNA of the CDR3: TGTGCCAGCAGTCCCACGGTAGCGGGGGGAAACAATGAGCAGTTCTTC.